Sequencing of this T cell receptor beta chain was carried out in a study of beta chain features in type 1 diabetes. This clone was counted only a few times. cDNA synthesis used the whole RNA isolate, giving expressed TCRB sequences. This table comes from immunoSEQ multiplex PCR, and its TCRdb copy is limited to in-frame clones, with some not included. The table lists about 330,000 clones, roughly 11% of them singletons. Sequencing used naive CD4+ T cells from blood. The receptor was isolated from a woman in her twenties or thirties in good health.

The CDR3 DNA reads TGCGCCAGCAGCTCCGGACTAGCGGCATACAATGAGCAGTTCTTC. This encodes CASSSGLAAYNEQFF. This rearrangement joins TRBV5-1 to TRBJ2-1, with 10 bases fitting TRBD2. V lost 3 bases to trimming and J lost 4 bases; unmatched junction nucleotides: 4. Germline-derived CDR1 and CDR2 are SGHRS and YFSETQ. The CDR3 has 15 amino acids.